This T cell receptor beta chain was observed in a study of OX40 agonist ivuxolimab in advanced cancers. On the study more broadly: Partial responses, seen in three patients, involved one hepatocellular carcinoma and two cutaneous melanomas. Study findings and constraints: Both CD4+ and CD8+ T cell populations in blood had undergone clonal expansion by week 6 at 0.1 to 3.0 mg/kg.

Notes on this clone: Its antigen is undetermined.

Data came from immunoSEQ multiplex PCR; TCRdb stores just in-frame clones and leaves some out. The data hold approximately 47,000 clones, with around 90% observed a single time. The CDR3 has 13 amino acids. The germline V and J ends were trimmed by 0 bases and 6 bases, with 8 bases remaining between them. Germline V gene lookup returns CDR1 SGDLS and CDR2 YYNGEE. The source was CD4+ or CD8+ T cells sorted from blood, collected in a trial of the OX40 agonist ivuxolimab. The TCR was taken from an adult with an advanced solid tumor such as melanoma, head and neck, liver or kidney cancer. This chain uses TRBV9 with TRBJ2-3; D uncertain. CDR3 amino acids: CASSVELSDTQYF. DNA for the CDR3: TGTGCCAGCAGCGTAGAGCTGTCGGATACGCAGTATTTT.